This is a list of T cell receptor beta chains from one sample in a study of T cell clones after liver transplantation. The method was immunoSEQ multiplex PCR; TCRdb's version includes in-frame clones alone and lacks a portion of them. The profile shows about 24,000 clones, roughly 69% of them singletons. The sequenced sample was CD4+ T cells from blood, obtained before liver transplant. These receptors all come from a human donor who received a liver transplant. The CDR3 runs from the conserved cysteine through the conserved F or W. D genes are given only for firm matches. Expanded clones get a size class; other rows say once, few or many, or leave the size out.

>TRBJ1-1|TRBV5-1|.|.
CASSLPMNTEAFF
TGTGCCAGCAGCTTGCCCATGAACACTGAAGCTTTCTTT
>TRBJ2-5|TRBV30|.|TRBD1
CARQGQETQYF
TGTGCCCGACAGGGACAAGAGACCCAGTACTTC
>TRBJ2-3|TRBV10-3|.|.
CAISESKGKGTDTQYF
TGTGCCATCAGTGAGTCGAAAGGGAAAGGTACAGATACGCAGTATTTT
>TRBJ2-3|TRBV5-1|.|TRBD1
CASSATGEGTDTQYF
TGCGCCAGCAGCGCGACAGGGGAAGGCACAGATACGCAGTATTTT
>TRBJ1-1|TRBV5-6|.|.
CASSLLDGNTEAFF
TGTGCCAGCAGCTTATTAGACGGGAACACTGAAGCTTTCTTT
>TRBJ2-7|TRBV7-9|few|.
CASTGDNSYEQYF
TGTGCCAGCACCGGGGACAACTCCTACGAGCAGTACTTC
>TRBJ2-3|TRBV18|.|.
CASSRDTQYF
TGTGCCAGCTCCCGGGATACGCAGTATTTT
>TRBJ1-2|TRBV11-2|.|.
CASSPDPNYGYTF
TGTGCCAGCAGCCCTGACCCTAACTATGGCTACACCTTC
>TRBJ1-2|TRBV7-8|few|TRBD1
CASSLLRTGHGYTF
TGTGCCAGCAGCTTACTCAGGACAGGTCATGGCTACACCTTC
>TRBJ1-1|TRBV11-3|.|.
CASASPDRNTEAFF
TGTGCCAGCGCATCACCAGACCGCAACACTGAAGCTTTCTTT
>TRBJ2-7|TRBV5-1|.|.
CASSFTTGSYEQYF
TGCGCCAGCAGCTTTACAACAGGGTCCTACGAGCAGTACTTC
>TRBJ1-1|TRBV28|.|TRBD1
CASRRAGTGIWVRAFF
TGTGCCAGCAGGAGGGCCGGGACAGGGATCTGGGTGCGAGCTTTCTTT
>TRBJ2-3|TRBV10-3|.|TRBD2
CAISPAGLGTDTQYF
TGTGCCATCAGCCCAGCGGGATTGGGCACAGATACGCAGTATTTT
>TRBJ2-6|TRBV2|once|.
CASTGSGANVLTF
TGTGCCAGCACAGGGTCTGGGGCCAACGTCCTGACTTTC
>TRBJ2-2|TRBV19|.|.
CASSIQSGVDTGELFF
TGTGCCAGTAGTATTCAGTCGGGGGTTGACACCGGGGAGCTGTTTTTT
>TRBJ2-5|TRBV7-2|.|.
CASSKNAGTQETQYF
TGTGCCAGCAGCAAAAACGCAGGGACCCAAGAGACCCAGTACTTC
>TRBJ2-1|TRBV6-5|once|.
CASSQGYNEQFF
TGTGCCAGCAGCCAGGGTTACAATGAGCAGTTCTTC
>TRBJ1-4|TRBV7-8|.|.
CASSLGTSKEKLFF
TGTGCCAGCAGCTTAGGAACTTCTAAAGAAAAACTGTTTTTT